This T cell receptor (beta chain) was identified during a study of T cell clonotyping in hematopoietic cell transplantation. Profiling relied on immunoSEQ multiplex PCR, and the TCRdb table lists in-frame clones only, not all of them. The sample shows roughly 13,000 clones, about 93% of them seen only once. Sequenced sample: peripheral blood mononuclear cells. The origin of this receptor is a man aged 25-45 years in good health. Some clones in this sample may be carry-over from other donors' samples.

This CDR3 is CAWSVLGNTIYF. The CDR3, as DNA: TGTGCCTGGAGTGTCTTGGGAAACACCATATATTTT. The chain is built from TRBV30 and TRBJ1-3; D call uncertain. Germline V gene lookup returns CDR1 GTSNPN and CDR2 SVGIG (reference sequence). Between the trimmed V and J ends, which lost 0 bases and 4 bases, there was a span of 4 bases. The CDR3 spans 12 residues.